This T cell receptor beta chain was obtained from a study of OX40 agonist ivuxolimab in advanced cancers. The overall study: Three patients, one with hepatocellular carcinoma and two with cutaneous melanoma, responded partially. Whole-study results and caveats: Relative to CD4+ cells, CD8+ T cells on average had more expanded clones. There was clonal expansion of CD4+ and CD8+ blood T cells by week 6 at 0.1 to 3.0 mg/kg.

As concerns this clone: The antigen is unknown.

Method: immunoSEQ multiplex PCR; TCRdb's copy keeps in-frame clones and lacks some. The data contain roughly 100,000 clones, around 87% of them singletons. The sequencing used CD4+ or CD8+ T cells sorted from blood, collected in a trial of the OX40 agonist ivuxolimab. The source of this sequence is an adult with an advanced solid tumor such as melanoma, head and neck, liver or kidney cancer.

The CDR3 bases are TGTGCCAGCAGCTTATTGGACAGGGCAGGGACAGATACGCAGTATTTT. As protein: CASSLLDRAGTDTQYF. The chain links TRBV5-6 to TRBJ2-3, with 8 nucleotides matching TRBD1. Germline V gene data show CDR1 as SGHDT and CDR2 as YYEEEE. Trimming at V came to 2 bases and at J to 3 bases, leaving 8 bases not matched to a gene. This CDR3 spans 16 amino acids.